The clone carrying this T cell receptor beta chain was seen a single time. Antigen specificity is unknown. Time point in this sample: newly diagnosed GD, antithyroid drugs for less than 3 months. PBMC RNA served as the TCR library source. V was pared by 8 bases and J by 2 bases, with 12 bases of the junction left unmatched. CDR1 GTSNPN and CDR2 SVGIG come from the germline V gene (reference sequence). The CDR3 contains 15 residues. The data originate from a study of regulatory T cells in long-lasting Graves disease. The study's findings and limits: Persistent disease preferred TRBV28, TRBJ1-2 and TRBJ2-5; new disease, TRBV20-1 and TRBJ2-1. Persistent patients shared about 3,000 public clonotypes among themselves. Newly diagnosed patients shared fewer, at about a thousand.

The TCR beta library used iRepertoire HTBI primers with Arm-PCR amplification of CDR3. TCRdb processed the multiplex PCR reads anew with MiXCR; each CDR3 protein has one entry. The repertoire holds around 420,000 distinct CDR3 sequences, approximately 16% seen once, with about 8.3% in the top ten. These data were also filed under a second study, of T cells in Graves' hyperthyroidism and ophthalmopathy. This second study notes: Newly diagnosed hyperthyroidism patients aged 18 to 65 years had disease lasting under 2 months. The TCR CDR3 first-round RT-PCR relied on the HTBI primer set.

Here the sequenced sample was peripheral blood mononuclear cells (PBMCs), taken at new diagnosis, from a patient treated with antithyroid drugs. The V gene is TRBV30, the J gene TRBJ1-2; TRBD1 matches 9 bases. This sequence originates from a woman aged 40 to 50 with Graves disease. DNA of the CDR3: TGTGCCATACGTACAACAGGGGGCGCGAACTATGGCTACACCTTC. This codes for CAIRTTGGANYGYTF.